This TCR beta chain was recorded in a study of blood T cell repertoires in COVID-19. The wider study: Spain, Italy and the United States supplied samples that represented acute and convalescent COVID-19. Sources were T cells, B-cell-depleted T cells, or PBMCs; the material itself was cDNA or gDNA.

This clone turned up a few times. Authors' processing steps: Reference gene primers were amplified, and this amplification served to estimate nucleated cell counts. The method was immunoSEQ multiplex PCR; TCRdb's version includes in-frame clones alone and lacks a portion of them. For V, J and clone size, that table is used; D and trimming come from the DNA. This sample carries approximately 300,000 clones, roughly 83% of them seen once, and the ten largest clones take under 2%. Germline V gives CDR1 LGHDT, CDR2 YNNKEL (reference sequence). The CDR3 loop spans 14 amino acids. Between the trimmed V and J ends, which lost 5 bases and 1 base, there was a span of 11 bases.

The chain links TRBV3-1 (or the pseudogene TRBV3-2) to TRBJ1-2, with a possible D match to TRBD1 (6 bases). The TCR comes from a woman in her fifties or sixties with acute or convalescent COVID-19. Input material: peripheral blood. CDR3 in DNA: TGTGCCAGCAGCAACGAACAGGGTAACTATGGCTACACCTTC. Translated: CASSNEQGNYGYTF.